This passage covers 26 T cell receptor beta chains from one sample sequenced in a study of T cells in tumors after PD-1 blockade. Using immunoSEQ multiplex PCR, the repertoire was profiled, and TCRdb retains in-frame clones only, with some absent. The table includes 14,000 to 15,000 clones, roughly four fifths detected once. Sequenced material: PBMCs, taken after anti-PD-1 treatment. These receptors were collected from a human donor with basal cell carcinoma.

The chain employs TRBV6-5 and TRBJ1-1, with D unresolved. V was clipped by 5 bases and J by 5 bases, with 15 bases between them. This CDR3 comprises 14 residues. From germline, CDR1 is MNHEY and CDR2 SVGAGI. The CDR3 DNA follows: TGTGCCAGCAGTACCCGTGGAGGGCGGACTGAAGCTTTCTTT. It codes for CASSTRGGRTEAFF.

The genes are TRBV4-2 and TRBJ2-4; the match to TRBD2 covers 10 bases. This CDR3 has 17 residues. CDR1 and CDR2 from the germline V gene are LGHNA and YNFKEQ. The junction had 10 bases not matched to a gene; V was cut back by 0 bases and J by 8 bases. The CDR3 is CASSQELSSSGRYIQYF. CDR3 sequence (DNA): TGTGCCAGCAGCCAAGAATTATCGTCTAGCGGGAGATACATTCAGTACTTC.

The rearrangement joins TRBV4-1 to TRBJ2-3; 7 bases agree with TRBD2. Losses at the gene ends were 1 base for V and 2 bases for J; bases not matched to a gene: 12. This CDR3 region has 18 residues. Per germline, CDR1 MGHRA and CDR2 YSYEKL. The CDR3 loop is CASSQVLVISGYTDTQYF. CDR3 DNA sequence: TGCGCCAGCAGCCAAGTCCTGGTCATTAGCGGGTACACAGATACGCAGTATTTT.

V usage is TRBV15 and J usage is TRBJ2-6; possibly TRBD1 for D (6 bases). Germline V CDR1 and CDR2: LNHNV, YYDKDF (reference sequence). The CDR3 totals 16 residues. With 4 bases removed from V and 0 bases from J, the gap between germline ends came to 10 bases. DNA of the CDR3: TGTGCCACCAGCACAGGGGCTCCCTCTGGGGCCAACGTCCTGACTTTC. Its translation is CATSTGAPSGANVLTF. Combining the CDR3 with reference TRBV15 and TRBJ2-6 gives the whole variable domain DAMVIQNPRYQVTQFGKPVTLSCSQTLNHNVMYWYQQKSSQAPKLLFHYYDKDFNNEADTPDNFQSRRPNTSFCFLDIRSPGLGDTAMYLCATSTGAPSGANVLTFGAGSRLTVL.

This clone was recorded only once. The chain is built from TRBV5-1 and TRBJ1-6, with a possible D match to TRBD1 (5 bases). V shed 1 base and J shed 1 base, with 6 bases lying between them. CDR1 SGHRS and CDR2 YFSETQ come from the germline V gene. The CDR3 consists of 15 residues. CDR3 nucleotide sequence: TGCGCCAGCAGCTTGTCAGGGTCCTATAATTCACCCCTCCACTTT. Its translation is CASSLSGSYNSPLHF.

The chain uses TRBV6-6 and TRBJ2-4; weak D call: TRBD2 (6 bases). In germline, CDR1 is MNHNY, CDR2 SVGAGI (reference sequence). CDR3 length equals 14 residues. The V end lost 0 bases, the J end lost 8 bases, and 11 bases lay between the germline ends. CDR3 sequence: CASSYSTSGDIQYF. The CDR3 nucleotides read TGTGCCAGCAGTTACTCGACTAGTGGCGACATTCAGTACTTC.

The chain couples TRBV7-3 to TRBJ2-3; 7 bases agree with TRBD1. V dropped 7 bases and J dropped 2; count of bases not matched to a gene: 12. The CDR3 loop spans 16 amino acids. Looked up from germline, CDR1 is SGHTA and CDR2 is FQGTGA. CDR3 region: CASNSRAGGNTDTQYF. The CDR3 coding sequence is TGTGCCAGCAACTCTCGGGCAGGGGGTAACACAGATACGCAGTATTTT.

This chain joins TRBV3-1 (or the pseudogene TRBV3-2) and TRBJ1-5; D may be TRBD1 (6 bases). Trimming removed 3 bases at V and 9 bases at J, with 9 bases between. Germline CDR1 is LGHDT and CDR2 is YNNKEL (reference sequence). The CDR3 sequence is 12 residues long. In DNA form, the CDR3 reads TGTGCCAGCAGCCATACAGGGTTGCCCCAGCATTTT. Amino acid sequence: CASSHTGLPQHF.

The chain uses TRBV6-1 and TRBJ2-6; D is undetermined. V gave up 1 base and J gave up 3 bases, with 10 bases separating them. The CDR3 consists of 16 residues. Germline CDR1 MNHNS, CDR2 SASEGT. In DNA form, the CDR3 reads TGTGCCAGCAGTGAAGAGGGTATTGGTGGGGCCAACGTCCTGACTTTC. Amino acid sequence: CASSEEGIGGANVLTF.

The rearrangement links TRBV5-6 to TRBJ1-1, with D perhaps TRBD1 (5 bases). CDR1 and CDR2 (germline): SGHDT, YYEEEE. V gave up 3 bases and J gave up 5 bases, with 20 bases separating them. There are 16 residues in the CDR3. CDR3 loop: CASSSAAARVRTEAFF. The CDR3 nucleotides are TGTGCCAGCAGCTCCGCTGCGGCCAGGGTAAGGACTGAAGCTTTCTTT.

This chain connects TRBV5-1 to TRBJ1-2, with 7 bases lining up with TRBD1. Trimming cost V 4 bases and J 5 bases; bases outside gene matches: 8. The CDR3 covers 14 residues. In germline, CDR1 is SGHRS, CDR2 YFSETQ. The CDR3 protein is CASSASGTAYGYTF. In DNA, the CDR3 is TGCGCCAGCAGCGCATCCGGGACAGCATATGGCTACACCTTC.

This clone turned up a few times. The sample contains more than one DNA sequence encoding this CDR3. The chain is built from TRBV2 and TRBJ2-1; weak D call: TRBD2 (5 bases). Germline lookup yields CDR1 SNHLY and CDR2 FYNNEI. Trimming took off 11 bases at V and 0 bases at J, with 29 bases between the two ends. There are 19 residues in the CDR3. The CDR3 protein is CACCYGWARVGSSYNEQFF. The CDR3 nucleotides are TGTGCCTGCTGTTATGGGTGGGCGCGGGTGGGGAGCTCCTACAATGAGCAGTTCTTC.

This rearrangement joins TRBV7-9 to TRBJ1-4; no reliable D call. The CDR3 has 13 amino acids. The V gene's germline CDR1 is SEHNR and CDR2 FQNEAQ (reference sequence). The V end was cut by 6 bases, the J end by 3 bases, with 8 bases between. The CDR3 DNA sequence: TGTGCCAGCAGTGTGACCGCTAATGAAAAACTGTTTTTT. It specifies CASSVTANEKLFF.

V is TRBV28 and J is TRBJ2-7; D may be TRBD2 (5 bases). CDR3 size: 16 residues. The V gene lost 6 bases and the J gene lost 0 bases, with 18 bases spanning the gap. Per germline, CDR1 MDHEN and CDR2 SYDVKM. Here the CDR3 DNA reads TGTGCCAGCAGGAAAAGAAGCGGTACACACTCCTACGAGCAGTACTTC. Protein sequence: CASRKRSGTHSYEQYF.

The V and J genes are TRBV5-1 and TRBJ2-3; possible D gene TRBD2, 5 bases. V shed 4 bases and J shed 6 bases, with 9 bases lying between them. CDR3 length equals 12 residues. Germline V gene lookup returns CDR1 SGHRS and CDR2 YFSETQ. As DNA, the CDR3 is TGCGCCAGCAGCGCGACGGGGGATACGCAGTATTTT. Translated: CASSATGDTQYF.

This chain links TRBV5-6 with TRBJ2-7, with 9 bases lining up with TRBD1. This CDR3 has 17 amino acids. Trimming took 4 bases from V and 3 from J; bases not matched to a gene: 14. Germline lookup yields CDR1 SGHDT and CDR2 YYEEEE. CDR3 residues: CASSGKTGGGTSYEQYF. In DNA form, the CDR3 reads TGTGCCAGCAGCGGGAAGACAGGGGGAGGCACTAGCTACGAGCAGTACTTC.

The V call is TRBV4-2, the J call TRBJ2-1; 9 bases are a match to TRBD2. Germline-derived CDR1 and CDR2 are LGHNA and YNFKEQ. The trim removed 0 bases at V and 4 bases at J, leaving 10 bases unmatched. The CDR3 has 18 amino acids. CDR3: CASSQELRSGGRYNEQFF. Here the CDR3 DNA reads TGTGCCAGCAGCCAAGAACTGCGGAGCGGGGGGCGTTACAATGAGCAGTTCTTC.

V and J are TRBV11-3 and TRBJ2-2; D not resolved. The V and J ends lost 3 bases and 3 bases respectively, with 2 bases between them. The germline V gene encodes CDR1 SGHNT and CDR2 YENEEA. The CDR3 runs to 12 residues. The CDR3 loop is CASSFHTGELFF. In DNA form, the CDR3 reads TGTGCCAGCAGCTTCCACACCGGGGAGCTGTTTTTT.

The chain is built from TRBV5-1 and TRBJ2-1, with 7 bases matching TRBD2. The trim removed 3 bases at V and 2 bases at J, leaving 2 bases unmatched. Per germline, CDR1 SGHRS and CDR2 YFSETQ. The CDR3 loop spans 14 amino acids. CDR3 sequence reads: CASSWGTTYNEQFF. CDR3 nucleotide sequence: TGCGCCAGCAGCTGGGGGACTACCTACAATGAGCAGTTCTTC.

The V call is TRBV2, the J call TRBJ2-3; the D gene is possibly TRBD2 (5 bases). Trimming shortened V by 3 bases and J by 3 bases, and 7 bases separated the two germline ends. Germline CDR1 SNHLY, CDR2 FYNNEI. This CDR3 has 13 amino acids. In DNA form, the CDR3 reads TGTGCCAGCAGTGACCAGCGGACAGATACGCAGTATTTT. Encoded protein: CASSDQRTDTQYF.

This sequence joins TRBV3-1 (or the pseudogene TRBV3-2) and TRBJ1-5; D not certain. In germline, CDR1 is LGHDT, CDR2 YNNKEL (reference sequence). V was trimmed by 1 base and J by 0 bases, leaving 19 bases between them. The CDR3 has 19 residues. This CDR3 reads CASSQVRNRHTHSNQPQHF. CDR3 sequence (DNA): TGTGCCAGCAGCCAAGTCCGGAACCGCCACACACATAGCAATCAGCCCCAGCATTTT.

This chain joins TRBV21-1 and TRBJ1-1. TRBV21-1 is flagged as a pseudogene. The CDR3 sequence is 16 residues long. The CDR3 coding sequence is TGTGCCAGCAGCAAAGGAGGTGGGGGGATGAACACTGAAGCTTTCTTT. Translated, it gives CASSKGGGGMNTEAFF.

V usage is TRBV6-5 and J usage is TRBJ1-1; TRBD1 agrees at 8 bases. The CDR3 runs 14 residues. V shed 6 bases and J 5 bases; nucleotides not matched to a gene: 8. CDR1 is MNHEY, CDR2 SVGAGI, per germline. CDR3 bases: TGTGCCAGCAGCCGCCAGGGGGCGGGAACTGAAGCTTTCTTT. It translates to CASSRQGAGTEAFF.

This CDR3 reads CASSYRDRGREQYF. The DNA for the CDR3 is TGTGCCAGCAGTTACCGGGACAGGGGGCGGGAGCAGTACTTC. The gene calls are TRBV6-5 and TRBJ2-7; 12 bases are a match to TRBD1. Trimming at V came to 2 bases and at J to 7 bases, leaving 3 bases not matched to a gene. Germline loops: CDR1 MNHEY, CDR2 SVGAGI. The CDR3 runs to 14 residues.

The V gene is TRBV5-1, the J gene TRBJ2-3; 13 nucleotides match TRBD2. Germline CDR1 and CDR2: SGHRS and YFSETQ. This CDR3 spans 16 amino acids. Losses at the gene ends were 3 bases for V and 6 bases for J; bases not matched to a gene: 7. CDR3 region: CASSSGLAGVSDTQYF. The CDR3 nucleotides are TGCGCCAGCAGCTCAGGACTAGCGGGAGTATCTGATACGCAGTATTTT.

The chain combines TRBV9 with TRBJ1-4; TRBD1 is a possible D gene (6 bases). The CDR3 totals 15 residues. Trimming cost V 2 bases and J 6 bases, with 14 bases left between them. Germline lookup yields CDR1 SGDLS and CDR2 YYNGEE. The CDR3 DNA follows: TGTGCCAGCAGCGTGGCGCAGGGGATTGATGAAAAACTGTTTTTT. Amino acids: CASSVAQGIDEKLFF.